The entry that follows covers one T cell receptor (beta chain) sequence. What it binds is unknown. The sample originates from a study of OX40 agonist ivuxolimab in advanced cancers. About the research overall: Three patients got partial responses; one had hepatocellular carcinoma and two had cutaneous melanoma.

Study results and limitations: More expanded clones were found, on average, in CD8+ than in CD4+ T cells. The study found among the lowest clonal expansion in partial responders at 0.1-3.0 mg/kg.

Trimming stripped 11 bases from V and 1 base from J, with 14 bases between. Germline CDR1 and CDR2: KGHSH and LQKENI. The CDR3 extends over 13 amino acids. Profiling relied on immunoSEQ multiplex PCR, and the TCRdb table lists in-frame clones only, not all of them. The sample lists 80,000 to 100,000 clones; approximately 95% were seen once. The chain joins TRBV18 to TRBJ1-1; TRBD1 is a possible D gene (6 bases). Sample: CD4+ or CD8+ T cells sorted from blood, taken in a trial of the OX40 agonist ivuxolimab. This TCR came from an adult with an advanced solid tumor such as melanoma, head and neck, liver or kidney cancer. The CDR3 here is CAAEGQPNTEAFF. The CDR3 nucleotides read TGTGCCGCGGAAGGACAGCCGAACACTGAAGCTTTCTTT.